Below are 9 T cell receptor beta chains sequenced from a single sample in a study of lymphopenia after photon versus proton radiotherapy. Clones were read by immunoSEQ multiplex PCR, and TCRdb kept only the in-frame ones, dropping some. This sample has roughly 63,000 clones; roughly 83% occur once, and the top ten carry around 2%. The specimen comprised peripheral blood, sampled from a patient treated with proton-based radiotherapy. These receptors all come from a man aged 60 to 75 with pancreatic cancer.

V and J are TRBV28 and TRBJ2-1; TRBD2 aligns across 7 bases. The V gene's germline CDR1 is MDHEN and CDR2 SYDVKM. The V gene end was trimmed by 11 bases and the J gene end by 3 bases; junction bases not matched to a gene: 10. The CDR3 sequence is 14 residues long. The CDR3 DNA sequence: TGTGCCTCTCACCCGAGCGGGGTCTACAATGAGCAGTTCTTC. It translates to CASHPSGVYNEQFF.

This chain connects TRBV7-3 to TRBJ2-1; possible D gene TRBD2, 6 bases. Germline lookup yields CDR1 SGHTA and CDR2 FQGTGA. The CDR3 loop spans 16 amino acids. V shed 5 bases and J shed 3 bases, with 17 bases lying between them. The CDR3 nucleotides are TGTGCCAGCAGCACTGCCGGGACTGTCGACTACAATGAGCAGTTCTTC. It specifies CASSTAGTVDYNEQFF.

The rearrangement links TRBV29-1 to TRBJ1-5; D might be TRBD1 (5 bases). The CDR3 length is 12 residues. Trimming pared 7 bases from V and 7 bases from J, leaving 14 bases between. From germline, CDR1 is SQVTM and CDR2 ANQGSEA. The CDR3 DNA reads TGCAGCGCCTCAGGGACGGGACAGCCCCAGCATTTT. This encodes CSASGTGQPQHF. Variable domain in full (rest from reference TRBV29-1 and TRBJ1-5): SAVISQKPSRDICQRGTSLTIQCQVDSQVTMMFWYRQQPGQSLTLIATANQGSEATYESGFVIDKFPISRPNLTFSTLTVSNMSPEDSSIYLCSASGTGQPQHFGDGTRLSIL.

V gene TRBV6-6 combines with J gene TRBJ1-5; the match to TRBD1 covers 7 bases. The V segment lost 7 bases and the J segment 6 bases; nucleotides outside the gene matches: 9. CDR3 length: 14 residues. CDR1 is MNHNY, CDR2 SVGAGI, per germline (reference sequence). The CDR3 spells CASNLQGKVQPQHF. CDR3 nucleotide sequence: TGTGCCAGCAATCTACAGGGGAAGGTTCAGCCCCAGCATTTT.

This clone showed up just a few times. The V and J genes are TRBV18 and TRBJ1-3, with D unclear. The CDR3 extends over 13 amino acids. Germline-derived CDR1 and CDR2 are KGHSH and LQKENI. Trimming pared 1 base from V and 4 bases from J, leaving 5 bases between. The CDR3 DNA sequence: TGTGCCAGCTCACCACAGGGCGGAAACACCATATATTTT. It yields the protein CASSPQGGNTIYF.

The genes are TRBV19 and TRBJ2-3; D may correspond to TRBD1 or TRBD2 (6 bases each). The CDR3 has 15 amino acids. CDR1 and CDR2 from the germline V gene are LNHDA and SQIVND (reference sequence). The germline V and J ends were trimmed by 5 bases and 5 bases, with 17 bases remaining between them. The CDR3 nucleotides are TGTGCCAGTAGTCTTCAGGGGACTGGCGGAGATACGCAGTATTTT. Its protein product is CASSLQGTGGDTQYF.

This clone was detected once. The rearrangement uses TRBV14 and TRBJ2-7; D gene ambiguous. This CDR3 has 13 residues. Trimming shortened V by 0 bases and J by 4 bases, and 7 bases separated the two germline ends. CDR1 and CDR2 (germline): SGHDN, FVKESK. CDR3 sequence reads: CASSQDYRYEQYF. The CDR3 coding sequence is TGTGCCAGCAGCCAAGATTACCGGTACGAGCAGTACTTC.

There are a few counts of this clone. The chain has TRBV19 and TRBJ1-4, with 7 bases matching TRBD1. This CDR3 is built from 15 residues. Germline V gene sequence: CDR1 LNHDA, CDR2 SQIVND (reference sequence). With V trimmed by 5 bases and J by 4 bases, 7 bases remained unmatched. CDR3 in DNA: TGTGCCAGTAGTTCGGCAGGGGGGATTAATGAAAAACTGTTTTTT. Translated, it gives CASSSAGGINEKLFF.

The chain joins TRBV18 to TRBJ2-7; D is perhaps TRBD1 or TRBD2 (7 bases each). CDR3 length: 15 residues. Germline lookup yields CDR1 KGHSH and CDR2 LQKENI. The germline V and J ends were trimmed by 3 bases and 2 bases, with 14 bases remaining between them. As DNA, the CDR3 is TGTGCCAGCTCACCGAGCGGGACAGCCACCTACGAGCAGTACTTC. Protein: CASSPSGTATYEQYF.